Below, 23 T cell receptor beta chains from the same sample are listed, as sequenced in a study of spatial heterogeneity in lung cancer. As to time point: sample taken at primary tumor resection. Whole RNA came from tumor, nontumor lung or frozen PBMC and was sequenced without being sorted. TCRdb reanalysed the 5' RACE reads using MiXCR and keeps one entry per CDR3 protein. This table holds about 52,000 distinct CDR3 sequences, about 7% found once. The sample was PBMCs, taken at surgery. Source of these receptors: a female donor with early-stage non-small cell lung cancer.

The sample holds a few counts of this clonotype. The V gene is TRBV28, the J gene TRBJ1-3; no clear D gene. The CDR3 has 17 residues. Germline V lookup: CDR1 MDHEN, CDR2 SYDVKM. Trimming left V 2 bases short and J 7 bases short, with 21 bases between. As DNA, the CDR3 is TGTGCCAGCAGTTTAAGGGCGGGTAGAGGATGGAGGAACACCATATATTTT. Translating gives CASSLRAGRGWRNTIYF.

The V call is TRBV11-2, the J call TRBJ1-1, with 8 bases lining up with TRBD1. After removal of 5 bases from V and 7 bases from J, the junction contained 6 bases not matched to a gene. The CDR3 has 13 amino acids. The germline gives CDR1 SGHAT, CDR2 FQNNGV. The CDR3 DNA reads TGTGCCAGCAGCACCTGGACAGGGTTTGAAGCTTTCTTT. Amino acid sequence: CASSTWTGFEAFF.

This rearrangement joins TRBV6-2 or TRBV6-3 to TRBJ2-1; unclear D gene. CDR3 length: 13 residues. Germline-derived CDR1 and CDR2 are MNHEY and SVGEGT. V lost 7 bases and J 4 bases, leaving 11 bases between the germline ends. The CDR3 sequence is CASNKIPYNEQFF. CDR3 bases: TGTGCCAGCAATAAAATTCCGTACAATGAGCAGTTCTTC.

This clonotype was counted ten times or more. This chain joins TRBV6-5 and TRBJ2-2; 10 bases fit TRBD2. V gave up 4 bases and J gave up 6 bases; unmatched junction bases: 8. CDR1 is MNHEY and CDR2 is SVGAGI in the germline V gene. This CDR3 region has 16 residues. The CDR3 coding sequence is TGTGCCAGCAGTTTCACGACTAGCGGGTTCGCCGGGGAGCTGTTTTTT. It translates to CASSFTTSGFAGELFF.

This clonotype was counted many times. This chain links TRBV2 with TRBJ2-7; D is possibly TRBD2 (6 bases). The CDR3 extends over 13 amino acids. Trimming removed 8 bases at V and 0 bases at J, with 11 bases between. In germline, CDR1 is SNHLY, CDR2 FYNNEI. The CDR3 loop is CASEGGSSYEQYF. CDR3 nucleotides: TGTGCCAGCGAGGGAGGTTCCTCCTACGAGCAGTACTTC.

This clonotype was seen more than once but under ten times. The chain couples TRBV7-2 to TRBJ1-1; D ambiguous. The CDR3 is made up of 11 amino acids. V was trimmed by 2 bases and J by 4 bases, leaving 2 bases between them. Germline CDR1 reads SGHTA; CDR2 reads FQGNSA. This CDR3 is CASSLITEAFF. CDR3 DNA sequence: TGTGCCAGCAGCTTAATCACTGAAGCTTTCTTT.

The table lists this clonotype with a few counts. This chain connects TRBV12-3 or TRBV12-4 to TRBJ1-1, with no clear D. The V end was cut by 6 bases, the J end by 8 bases, with 19 bases between. The CDR3 runs to 14 residues. The CDR3 DNA sequence: TGTGCCAGCAGCAACTATCTCAGGATACTGGAAGCTTTCTTT. This gives the protein CASSNYLRILEAFF.

The rearrangement links TRBV19 to TRBJ2-7, with D possibly being TRBD2 (7 bases). The CDR3 runs to 15 residues. Germline lookup yields CDR1 LNHDA and CDR2 SQIVND (reference sequence). With 5 bases removed from V and 5 bases from J, the gap between germline ends came to 19 bases. Here the CDR3 DNA reads TGTGCCAGTAGTGACCGGGGGGCGCGTGTGGACGAGCAGTACTTC. Translating gives CASSDRGARVDEQYF.

The rearrangement uses TRBV5-8 and TRBJ2-1; 7 bases fit TRBD1. V shed 2 bases and J 0 bases; nucleotides not matched to a gene: 2. Germline V lookup: CDR1 SGHTS, CDR2 YDEGEE. This CDR3 contains 15 residues. The CDR3 loop reads CASSFHRGSYNEQFF. CDR3 DNA sequence: TGTGCCAGCAGCTTTCACAGGGGCTCCTACAATGAGCAGTTCTTC.

This chain uses TRBV5-1 with TRBJ2-3; TRBD2 matches 7 bases. This CDR3 is 15 amino acids long. The J segment lost 2 bases and the V segment lost 4 bases, leaving 7 bases of the junction unmatched. Germline assignment: CDR1 SGHRS and CDR2 YFSETQ. The CDR3 sequence is CASSLHRDYTDTQYF. DNA of the CDR3: TGCGCCAGCAGCCTCCACCGGGACTACACAGATACGCAGTATTTT.

V and J are TRBV19 and TRBJ1-5; possibly TRBD1 for D (6 bases). Trimming took off 6 bases at V and 4 bases at J, with 13 bases between the two ends. Germline lookup yields CDR1 LNHDA and CDR2 SQIVND (reference sequence). The CDR3 covers 14 residues. The CDR3 loop is CASRAVRGNQPQHF. The CDR3 DNA is TGTGCCAGTAGGGCGGTAAGGGGGAATCAGCCCCAGCATTTT.

The sample holds many counts of this clonotype. This rearrangement joins TRBV10-3 to TRBJ2-3; TRBD2 agrees at 9 bases. The CDR3 runs 14 residues. Per germline, CDR1 ENHRY and CDR2 SYGVKD. Unmatched junction bases numbered 5, after V lost 8 bases and J lost 2 bases. This CDR3 reads CAIATSGFTDTQYF. CDR3 in DNA: TGTGCCATCGCCACTAGCGGGTTCACAGATACGCAGTATTTT.

Worth noting for this clonotype: At one boundary the junction diverges from the germline segment, which might be a read error. The chain carries TRBV3-1 and TRBJ2-7; tentative D call: TRBD1 (5 bases). The CDR3 loop spans 14 amino acids. Germline V gene data show CDR1 as LGHDT and CDR2 as YNNKEL (reference sequence). The CDR3 spells CASSQNRLPYERYF. The CDR3 DNA sequence: TGTGCCAGCAGCCAGAACAGGCTACCCTACGAGCGGTACTTC.

This clonotype occurred many times. The chain joins TRBV28 to TRBJ2-7, with D possibly called TRBD1 or TRBD2 (5 bases each). The germline V gene encodes CDR1 MDHEN and CDR2 SYDVKM. This CDR3 is 15 amino acids long. V lost 10 bases, J lost 0 bases, and 19 bases lay in between. CDR3 bases: TGTGCCACCGGAGGTCGGGGCTCAAGCTCCTACGAGCAGTACTTC. Translated, it gives CATGGRGSSSYEQYF.

This clonotype showed up many times. The chain recombines TRBV29-1 with TRBJ2-5; 10 nucleotides match TRBD1. The germline gives CDR1 SQVTM, CDR2 ANQGSEA. With V trimmed by 6 bases and J by 4 bases, 8 bases remained unmatched. This CDR3 has 14 amino acids. The CDR3 bases are TGCAGCGTCTCTGGGACAGGGGCACGAGAGACCCAGTACTTC. Amino acid sequence: CSVSGTGARETQYF.

The V call is TRBV29-1, the J call TRBJ1-3; D is undetermined. The length of the CDR3 is 11 residues. V lost 8 bases to trimming and J lost 3 bases, with 8 bases between them. Germline loops: CDR1 SQVTM, CDR2 ANQGSEA. CDR3: CSFHSGNTIYF. The CDR3 region has the DNA TGCAGCTTTCACAGTGGAAACACCATATATTTT.

This clonotype has a count of ten or more. This sequence joins TRBV7-2 and TRBJ2-7; D not certain. Germline V gene data show CDR1 as SGHTA and CDR2 as FQGNSA. The CDR3 spans 14 residues. Trimming shortened V by 5 bases and J by 2 bases, and 13 bases separated the two germline ends. CDR3 coding DNA: TGTGCCAGCAGCGGAAGGTCCCCTCCCTACGAGCAGTACTTC. Its protein product is CASSGRSPPYEQYF.

At least ten counts were recorded for this clonotype. The rearrangement links TRBV15 to TRBJ2-7, with 10 bases fitting TRBD1. The CDR3 is 14 residues long. Germline V gene lookup returns CDR1 LNHNV and CDR2 YYDKDF (reference sequence). The V and J ends lost 5 bases and 4 bases, in that order; junction bases with no gene match: 5. The CDR3 coding sequence is TGTGCCACCAGCGCTCGGGACAGGGGTTACGAGCAGTACTTC. Translated, it gives CATSARDRGYEQYF.

This clonotype has a count of ten or more. V is TRBV20-1 and J is TRBJ2-1; 10 bases match TRBD1. CDR1 is DFQATT, CDR2 SNEGSKA, per germline (reference sequence). CDR3 length: 13 amino acids. J was trimmed by 8 bases and V by 5 bases; bases with no gene match: 6. This CDR3 reads CSAPGQGTYEQFF. For the CDR3, the DNA is TGCAGTGCTCCGGGACAGGGGACTTATGAGCAGTTCTTC.

This clonotype came up a few times. The genes are TRBV5-1 and TRBJ2-7; D remains unclear. This CDR3 has 14 residues. The germline V and J ends were trimmed by 3 bases and 7 bases, with 17 bases remaining between them. Germline V CDR1 and CDR2: SGHRS, YFSETQ. CDR3 protein: CASSYVAGSREQYF. The CDR3 DNA reads as TGCGCCAGCAGCTATGTAGCCGGATCGAGGGAGCAGTACTTC. Supplemented by reference TRBV5-1 and TRBJ2-7, the full variable domain reads KAGVTQTPRYLIKTRGQQVTLSCSPISGHRSVSWYQQTPGQGLQFLFEYFSETQRNKGNFPGRFSGRQFSNSRSEMNVSTLELGDSALYLCASSYVAGSREQYFGPGTRLTVT.

This clonotype was seen repeatedly, ten times or more. The rearrangement links TRBV7-2 to TRBJ1-2; no firm D call. This CDR3 contains 13 residues. In germline, CDR1 is SGHTA, CDR2 FQGNSA. V was shortened by 4 bases and J by 9 bases, with 15 bases between the two germline ends. CDR3 sequence reads: CASSYSFTSRYTF. DNA of the CDR3: TGTGCCAGCAGCTACTCATTCACATCACGCTACACCTTC.

This chain connects TRBV7-6 to TRBJ2-3; 7 bases are shared with TRBD1. Germline trimming cut 5 bases from V and 8 bases from J; bases unmatched to any gene: 7. In germline, CDR1 is SGHVS, CDR2 FNYEAQ. The CDR3 has 13 residues. The CDR3 DNA is TGTGCCAGCAGCGCCGACCAGGGGGTTACGCAGTATTTT. It encodes CASSADQGVTQYF.

This clonotype was observed many times. The chain links TRBV6-5 to TRBJ2-5; D is possibly TRBD1 or TRBD2 (5 bases each). This CDR3 region has 16 residues. The V gene lost 4 bases and the J gene lost 3 bases, with 18 bases spanning the gap. CDR1 and CDR2 from the germline V gene are MNHEY and SVGAGI. The CDR3 spells CASSSLVAGGEETQYF. CDR3 DNA sequence: TGTGCCAGCAGTTCCCTAGTGGCTGGGGGTGAAGAGACCCAGTACTTC.